This is a list of T cell receptor beta chains from one sample in a study of T cell changes during pregnancy in multiple sclerosis. The data were produced by immunoSEQ multiplex PCR, yet TCRdb's version contains in-frame clones alone and is incomplete. The repertoire includes more than 40,000 clones, approximately 90% of them detected once, and approximately 0.64% sits in the top ten. The sample here was CD4+ T cells from peripheral blood mononuclear cells, taken in the first trimester of pregnancy. Receptors were obtained from a female donor with multiple sclerosis, enrolled in a pregnancy study. The CDR3 runs from the conserved cysteine through the conserved F or W. The order of the fields is J gene, V gene, D gene, clone size, CDR3 DNA, CDR3 protein. D genes are given only for firm matches. Some rows have no size entry. The others give once, few or many, or a class for an expanded clone.

J: TRBJ1-2; V: TRBV25-1; D: NA; size: NA; DNA: TGTGCCAGCAGTGAATTTTCGGGGAATGGCTACACCTTC; CDR3: CASSEFSGNGYTF
J: TRBJ1-3; V: TRBV18; D: NA; size: once; DNA: TGTGCCAGCTCACCAAGGTCGAAGACAGCGGGGGGAAACACCATATATTTT; CDR3: CASSPRSKTAGGNTIYF
J: TRBJ1-5; V: TRBV28; D: TRBD1; size: NA; DNA: TGTGCCAGTATGGGACAGACGAATAACAATCAGCCCCAGCATTTT; CDR3: CASMGQTNNNQPQHF
J: TRBJ1-1; V: TRBV7-9; D: NA; size: NA; DNA: TGTGCCAGCAGCTTAGTCGGGAACACTGAAGCTTTCTTT; CDR3: CASSLVGNTEAFF
J: TRBJ1-1; V: TRBV7-2; D: NA; size: few; DNA: TGTGCCAGCAGCCCCTTTAATGGGAGGAACACTGAAGCTTTCTTT; CDR3: CASSPFNGRNTEAFF
J: TRBJ2-7; V: TRBV11-2; D: TRBD2; size: NA; DNA: TGTGCCAGCAGCTTAGGGGGGACTAGCGGGATCTCCTACGAGCAGTACTTC; CDR3: CASSLGGTSGISYEQYF
J: TRBJ2-7; V: TRBV7-8; D: TRBD1; size: NA; DNA: TGTGCCAGCAGCTTGGACAGGGGTTCCCACGAGCAGTACTTC; CDR3: CASSLDRGSHEQYF
J: TRBJ1-1; V: TRBV5-6; D: NA; size: NA; DNA: TGTGCCAGCAGCTTTTTTGGGAGCATGAACACTGAAGCTTTCTTT; CDR3: CASSFFGSMNTEAFF
J: TRBJ1-1; V: TRBV2; D: NA; size: few; DNA: TGTGCCAGCAGTGTAGGGGGTGTATTAAACACTGAAGCTTTCTTT; CDR3: CASSVGGVLNTEAFF
J: TRBJ2-3; V: TRBV7-7; D: TRBD1; size: NA; DNA: TGTGCTAGCAGCCCCGGGACAGGGAGAACAGATACGCAGTATTTT; CDR3: CASSPGTGRTDTQYF
J: TRBJ1-1; V: TRBV27; D: TRBD1; size: NA; DNA: TGTGCCAGCAGTAAACGACAGGGGTACACTGAAGCTTTCTTT; CDR3: CASSKRQGYTEAFF
J: TRBJ2-7; V: TRBV23-1; D: NA; size: NA; DNA: TGCGCCAGCAGTCACCTCCGGGACTGGTCCTACGAGCAGTACTTC; CDR3: CASSHLRDWSYEQYF
J: TRBJ1-1; V: TRBV6-1; D: NA; size: NA; DNA: TGTGCCAGCAGTGTAAGCGGGCACCTAGTCCCTTTCTTT; CDR3: CASSVSGHLVPFF
J: TRBJ2-7; V: TRBV6-6; D: TRBD2; size: once; DNA: TGTGCCAGCAGTATGGGGACTAGCGGGACCTACGAGCAGTACTTC; CDR3: CASSMGTSGTYEQYF
J: TRBJ1-6; V: TRBV13; D: TRBD1; size: NA; DNA: TGTGCCAGCAGCTTTAGGACAGGGCAGTATTCACCCCTCCACTTT; CDR3: CASSFRTGQYSPLHF
J: TRBJ1-1; V: TRBV5-5; D: TRBD1; size: few; DNA: TGTGCCAGCAGCTCGACAGGGTCGTGGTTGAACACTGAAGCTTTCTTT; CDR3: CASSSTGSWLNTEAFF
J: TRBJ2-2; V: TRBV6-1; D: TRBD2; size: NA; DNA: TGTGCCAGCAGCAAAGGGACTAGCGGTCCCGGGGAGCTGTTTTTT; CDR3: CASSKGTSGPGELFF
J: TRBJ2-5; V: TRBV9; D: NA; size: NA; DNA: TGTGCCAGCAGTATGACGACGACAGGAGAGACCCAGTACTTC; CDR3: CASSMTTTGETQYF
J: TRBJ1-1; V: TRBV11-2; D: NA; size: once; DNA: TGTGCCAGCAGCTTAGAACTGATAAACACTGAAGCTTTCTTT; CDR3: CASSLELINTEAFF
J: TRBJ2-7; V: TRBV27; D: TRBD2; size: once; DNA: TGTGCCAGCAGTTTTGCTAGCGGGACTACCTACGAGCAGTACTTC; CDR3: CASSFASGTTYEQYF
J: TRBJ2-3; V: TRBV11-3; D: NA; size: NA; DNA: TGTGCCAGCAGCCTAGATCCCCGAGATACGCAGTATTTT; CDR3: CASSLDPRDTQYF
J: TRBJ1-1; V: TRBV28; D: TRBD1; size: NA; DNA: TGTGCCAGCAGCTCCGGGACAGGTCTGAACACTGAAGCTTTCTTT; CDR3: CASSSGTGLNTEAFF